The sequence of this T cell receptor (beta chain) was determined in a study of blood T cell repertoires in COVID-19. Across the study: Acute and convalescent COVID-19 specimens originated in the United States, Italy and Spain.

Here immunoSEQ multiplex PCR was the method, and the copy in TCRdb shows in-frame clones only, minus some. This table has about 100,000 clones, about 89% appearing once. V lost 4 bases and J lost 5, with 7 bases in between. CDR1 and CDR2 from the germline V gene are SGDLS and YYNGEE. The CDR3 sequence is 13 residues long. This rearrangement joins TRBV9 to TRBJ1-6; weak D call: TRBD1 (5 bases). The sample taken for sequencing was peripheral blood. This receptor was taken from a man in his fifties with active COVID-19. The chain's CDR3 is CASSRQNNSPLHF. CDR3 DNA sequence: TGTGCCAGCAGCAGACAGAATAATTCACCCCTCCACTTT.